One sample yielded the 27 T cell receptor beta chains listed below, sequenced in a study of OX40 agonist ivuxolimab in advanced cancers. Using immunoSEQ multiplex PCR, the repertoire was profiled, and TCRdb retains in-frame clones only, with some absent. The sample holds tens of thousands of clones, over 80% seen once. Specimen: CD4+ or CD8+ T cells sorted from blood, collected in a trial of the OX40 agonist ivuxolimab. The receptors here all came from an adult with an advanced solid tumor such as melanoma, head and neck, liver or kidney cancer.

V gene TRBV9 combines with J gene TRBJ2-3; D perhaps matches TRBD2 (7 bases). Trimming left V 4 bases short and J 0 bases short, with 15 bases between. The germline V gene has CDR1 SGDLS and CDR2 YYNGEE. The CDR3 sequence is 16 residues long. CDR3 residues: CASSPQGRGSTDTQYF. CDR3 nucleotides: TGTGCCAGCAGCCCCCAGGGGCGGGGGAGCACAGATACGCAGTATTTT.

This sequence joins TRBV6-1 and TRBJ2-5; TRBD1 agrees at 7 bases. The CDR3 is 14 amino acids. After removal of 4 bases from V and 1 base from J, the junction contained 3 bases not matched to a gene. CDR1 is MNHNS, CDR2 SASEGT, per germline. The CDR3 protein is CASSVTGTQETQYF. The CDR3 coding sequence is TGTGCCAGCAGTGTGACAGGGACCCAAGAGACCCAGTACTTC.

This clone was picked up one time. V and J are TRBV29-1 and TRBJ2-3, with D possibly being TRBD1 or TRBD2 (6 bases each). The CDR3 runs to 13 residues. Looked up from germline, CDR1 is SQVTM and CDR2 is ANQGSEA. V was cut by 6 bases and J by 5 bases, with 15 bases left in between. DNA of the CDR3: TGCAGCGTACAAGGGGGGATTGGAGATACGCAGTATTTT. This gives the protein CSVQGGIGDTQYF.

The CDR3 coding sequence is TGTGCCAGTAGTACGGGGACAGGACTGGTCACCGGGGAGCTGTTTTTT. Its translation is CASSTGTGLVTGELFF. V usage is TRBV19 and J usage is TRBJ2-2; 8 bases match TRBD1. Germline CDR1 is LNHDA and CDR2 is SQIVND (reference sequence). The CDR3 is made up of 16 amino acids. Trimming removed 4 bases from V and 4 bases from J; junction bases left unmatched: 8.

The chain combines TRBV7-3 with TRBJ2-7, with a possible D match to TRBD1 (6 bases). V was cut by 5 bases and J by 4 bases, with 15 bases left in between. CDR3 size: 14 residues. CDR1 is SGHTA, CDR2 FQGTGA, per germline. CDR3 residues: CASSQRGGIYEQYF. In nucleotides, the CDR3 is TGTGCCAGCAGCCAGAGAGGGGGAATTTACGAGCAGTACTTC. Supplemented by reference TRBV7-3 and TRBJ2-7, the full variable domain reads GAGVSQTPSNKVTEKGKYVELRCDPISGHTALYWYRQSLGQGPEFLIYFQGTGAADDSGLPNDRFFAVRPEGSVSTLKIQRTERGDSAVYLCASSQRGGIYEQYFGPGTRLTVT.

In nucleotides, the CDR3 is TGTGCCAGTGACCAAGGACAGGGATTTGGCTACACCTTC. It encodes CASDQGQGFGYTF. The V and J genes are TRBV19 and TRBJ1-2; 8 nucleotides line up with TRBD1. Germline CDR1 is LNHDA and CDR2 is SQIVND (reference sequence). The CDR3 has 13 amino acids. With V trimmed by 8 bases and J by 7 bases, 9 bases remained unmatched.

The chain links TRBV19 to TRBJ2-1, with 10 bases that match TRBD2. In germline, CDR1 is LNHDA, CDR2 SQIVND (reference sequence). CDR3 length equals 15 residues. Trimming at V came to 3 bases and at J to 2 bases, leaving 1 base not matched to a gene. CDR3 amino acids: CASSISGGAYNEQFF. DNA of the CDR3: TGTGCCAGTAGTATCAGCGGGGGGGCCTACAATGAGCAGTTCTTC.

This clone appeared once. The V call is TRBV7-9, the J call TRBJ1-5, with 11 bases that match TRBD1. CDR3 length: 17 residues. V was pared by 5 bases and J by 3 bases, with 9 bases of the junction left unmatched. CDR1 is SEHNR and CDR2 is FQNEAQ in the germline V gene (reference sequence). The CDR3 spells CASSLGQGADVNQPQHF. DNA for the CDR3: TGTGCCAGCAGCCTTGGACAGGGGGCGGACGTCAATCAGCCCCAGCATTTT.

The CDR3 nucleotides are TGTGCCAGCAGCTTGGTTCTTGGGGCAGGGGATAATTCACCCCTCCACTTT. It is translated as CASSLVLGAGDNSPLHF. This sequence joins TRBV5-4 and TRBJ1-6, with D tentatively TRBD1 (6 bases). V gave up 0 bases and J gave up 5 bases, with 15 bases separating them. Germline values: CDR1 SGHNT, CDR2 YYREEE (reference sequence). This CDR3 has 17 amino acids. The full variable domain, with the rest looked up from reference TRBV5-4 and TRBJ1-6, is ETGVTQSPTHLIKTRGQQVTLRCSSQSGHNTVSWYQQALGQGPQFIFQYYREEENGRGNFPPRFSGLQFPNYSSELNVNALELDDSALYLCASSLVLGAGDNSPLHFGNGTRLTVT.

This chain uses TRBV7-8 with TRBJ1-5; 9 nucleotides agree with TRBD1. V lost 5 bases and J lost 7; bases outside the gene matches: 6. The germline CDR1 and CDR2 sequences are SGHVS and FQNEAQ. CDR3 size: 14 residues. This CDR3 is CASSGRDREQPQHF. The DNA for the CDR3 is TGTGCCAGCAGCGGCCGGGACAGGGAACAGCCCCAGCATTTT.

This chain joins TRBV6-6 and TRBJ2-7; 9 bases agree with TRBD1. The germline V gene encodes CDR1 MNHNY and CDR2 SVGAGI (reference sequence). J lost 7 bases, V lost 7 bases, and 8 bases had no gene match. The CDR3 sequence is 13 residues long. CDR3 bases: TGTGCCAGCACCTTGGACAGGGGTGGAGAGCAGTACTTC. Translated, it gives CASTLDRGGEQYF.

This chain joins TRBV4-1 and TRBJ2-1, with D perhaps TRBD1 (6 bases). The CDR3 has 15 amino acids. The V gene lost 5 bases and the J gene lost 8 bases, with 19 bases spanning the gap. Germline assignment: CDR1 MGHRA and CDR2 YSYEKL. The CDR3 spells CASSNAGTSGDEQFF. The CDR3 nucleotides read TGCGCCAGCAGCAACGCCGGGACATCCGGCGATGAGCAGTTCTTC.

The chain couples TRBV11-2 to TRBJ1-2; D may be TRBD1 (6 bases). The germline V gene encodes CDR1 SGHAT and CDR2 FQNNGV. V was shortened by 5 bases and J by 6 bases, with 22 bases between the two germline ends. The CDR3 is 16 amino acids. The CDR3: CASSPLGRGRTNGYTF. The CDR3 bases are TGTGCCAGCAGCCCCTTAGGCAGGGGCAGGACTAATGGCTACACCTTC. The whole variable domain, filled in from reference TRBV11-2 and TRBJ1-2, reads EAGVAQSPRYKIIEKRQSVAFWCNPISGHATLYWYQQILGQGPKLLIQFQNNGVVDDSQLPKDRFSAERLKGVDSTLKIQPAKLEDSAVYLCASSPLGRGRTNGYTFGSGTRLTVV.

In DNA, the CDR3 is TGTGCCAGTAGTACGCTAGCGGGCGACTACAATGAGCAGTTCTTC. This codes for CASSTLAGDYNEQFF. The chain uses TRBV19 and TRBJ2-1; 8 bases map to TRBD2. This CDR3 has 15 residues. The V gene's germline CDR1 is LNHDA and CDR2 SQIVND (reference sequence). Trimming at V came to 4 bases and at J to 3 bases, leaving 5 bases not matched to a gene.

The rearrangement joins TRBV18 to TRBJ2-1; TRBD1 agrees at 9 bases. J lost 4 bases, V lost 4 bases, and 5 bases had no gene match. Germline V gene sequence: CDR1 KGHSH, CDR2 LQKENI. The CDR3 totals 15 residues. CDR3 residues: CASSLTGTGYNEQFF. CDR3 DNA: TGTGCCAGCTCACTAACCGGGACAGGGTACAATGAGCAGTTCTTC.

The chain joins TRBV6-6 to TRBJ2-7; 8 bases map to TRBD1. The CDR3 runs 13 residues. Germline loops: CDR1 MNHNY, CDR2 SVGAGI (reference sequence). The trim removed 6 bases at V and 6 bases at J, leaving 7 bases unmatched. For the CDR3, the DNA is TGTGCCAGCAGACAGGACAGGGCGAGCGAGCAGTACTTC. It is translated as CASRQDRASEQYF.

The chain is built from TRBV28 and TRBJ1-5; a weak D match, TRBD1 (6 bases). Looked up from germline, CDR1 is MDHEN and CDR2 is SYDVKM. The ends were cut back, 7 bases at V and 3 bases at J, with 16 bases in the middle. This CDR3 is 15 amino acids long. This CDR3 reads CASKPRRGNNQPQHF. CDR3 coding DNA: TGTGCCAGCAAACCCAGGAGGGGGAACAATCAGCCCCAGCATTTT. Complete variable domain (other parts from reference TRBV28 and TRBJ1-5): DVKVTQSSRYLVKRTGEKVFLECVQDMDHENMFWYRQDPGLGLRLIYFSYDVKMKEKGDIPEGYSVSREKKERFSLILESASTNQTSMYLCASKPRRGNNQPQHFGDGTRLSIL.

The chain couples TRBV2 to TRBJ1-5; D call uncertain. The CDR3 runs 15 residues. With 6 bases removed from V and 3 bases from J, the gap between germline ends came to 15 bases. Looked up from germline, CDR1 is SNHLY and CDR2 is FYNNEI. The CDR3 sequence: CASSEERAVNQPQHF. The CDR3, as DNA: TGTGCCAGCAGCGAGGAGCGGGCAGTCAATCAGCCCCAGCATTTT.

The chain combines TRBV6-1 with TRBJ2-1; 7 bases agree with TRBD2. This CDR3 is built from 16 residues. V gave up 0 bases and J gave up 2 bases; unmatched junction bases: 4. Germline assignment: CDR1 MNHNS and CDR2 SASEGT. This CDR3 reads CASSEASSGPYNEQFF. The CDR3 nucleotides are TGTGCCAGCAGTGAAGCCTCTAGCGGTCCCTACAATGAGCAGTTCTTC.

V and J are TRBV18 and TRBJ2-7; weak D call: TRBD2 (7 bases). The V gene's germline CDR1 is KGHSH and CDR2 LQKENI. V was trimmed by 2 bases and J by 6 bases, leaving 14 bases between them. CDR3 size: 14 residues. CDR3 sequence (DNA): TGTGCCAGCTCACCAGGGGGGGCTGGGGGCGAGCAGTACTTC. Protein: CASSPGGAGGEQYF.

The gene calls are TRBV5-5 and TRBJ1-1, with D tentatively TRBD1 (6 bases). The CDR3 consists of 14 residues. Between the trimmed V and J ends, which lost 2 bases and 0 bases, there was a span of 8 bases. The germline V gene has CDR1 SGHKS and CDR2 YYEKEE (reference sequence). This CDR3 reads CASSLQGVNTEAFF. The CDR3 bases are TGTGCCAGCAGCTTACAGGGAGTGAACACTGAAGCTTTCTTT.

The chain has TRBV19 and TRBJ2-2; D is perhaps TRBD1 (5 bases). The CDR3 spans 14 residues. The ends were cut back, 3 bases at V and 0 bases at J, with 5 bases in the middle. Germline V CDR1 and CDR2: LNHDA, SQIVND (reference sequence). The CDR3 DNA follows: TGTGCCAGTAGTATGACAGCGAACACCGGGGAGCTGTTTTTT. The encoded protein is CASSMTANTGELFF.

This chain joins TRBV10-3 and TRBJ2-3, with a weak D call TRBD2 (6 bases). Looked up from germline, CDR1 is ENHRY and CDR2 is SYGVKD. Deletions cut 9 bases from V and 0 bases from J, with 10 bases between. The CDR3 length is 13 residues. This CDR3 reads CAIGTESTDTQYF. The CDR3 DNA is TGTGCCATAGGGACTGAGAGCACAGATACGCAGTATTTT.

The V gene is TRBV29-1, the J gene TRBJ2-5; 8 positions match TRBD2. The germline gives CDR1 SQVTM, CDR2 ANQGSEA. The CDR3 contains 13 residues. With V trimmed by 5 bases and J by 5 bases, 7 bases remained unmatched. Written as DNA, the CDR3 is TGCAGCGTTATAGCGGGACCGGGGGAGACCCAGTACTTC. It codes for CSVIAGPGETQYF.

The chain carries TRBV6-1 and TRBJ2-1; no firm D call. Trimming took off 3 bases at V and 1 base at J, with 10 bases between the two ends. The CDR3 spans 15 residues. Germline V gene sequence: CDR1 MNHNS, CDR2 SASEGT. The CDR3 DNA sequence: TGTGCCAGCAGTGAGTCAATAGGATCCTACAATGAGCAGTTCTTC. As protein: CASSESIGSYNEQFF.

CDR3 in DNA: TGTGCCTGGAGTGTCCAGGGCACAGATACGCAGTATTTT. This gives the protein CAWSVQGTDTQYF. The chain employs TRBV30 and TRBJ2-3, with D hard to call. CDR1 and CDR2 (germline): GTSNPN, SVGIG (reference sequence). V was pared by 0 bases and J by 1 base, with 5 bases between. This CDR3 is built from 13 residues.

DNA for the CDR3: TGTGCCAGCAGCCCGAGAGGGTTAGCGGGAGGCCACAATGAGCAGTTCTTC. Its protein is CASSPRGLAGGHNEQFF. V and J are TRBV7-9 and TRBJ2-1; 10 bases map to TRBD2. In germline, CDR1 is SEHNR, CDR2 FQNEAQ (reference sequence). Germline trimming cut 5 bases from V and 5 bases from J; bases unmatched to any gene: 12. This CDR3 region has 17 residues.